This T cell receptor (beta chain) derives from a study of T cells expressing NK-cell markers. As for the study in general: All TCR beta repertoires analysed originated from sorted CD3+CD56+NKG2C+, CD3+CD56+NKG2C- and CD3+CD56-NKG2C+ T cells. Study-wide findings and caveats: Evidence did not settle whether expanded NKG2C+ T cell clones targeted HCMV.

In regard to this clonotype: The antigen is not known.

After re-calling the 5' RACE reads, TCRdb lists one entry per CDR3 protein, DNA absent. This table lists 440,000 or so distinct CDR3 sequences. The V gene's germline CDR1 is SGDLS and CDR2 YYNGEE. This CDR3 comprises 14 residues. This TCR was recovered from a woman aged 18-70 years in good health. The chain carries TRBV9 and TRBJ1-5; TCRdb selects TRBD1, and the lack of DNA leaves this call unchecked. The material sequenced was blood T cells: a sorted CD56 or NKG2C T cell subset, CD4+ or CD8+ T cells, or bulk PBMC T cells (not recorded which). CDR3 sequence: CASSGTGAWQPQHF. Full variable domain (outside the CDR3, taken from reference TRBV9 and TRBJ1-5): DSGVTQTPKHLITATGQRVTLRCSPRSGDLSVYWYQQSLDQGLQFLIQYYNGEERAKGNILERFSAQQFPDLHSELNLSSLELGDSALYFCASSGTGAWQPQHFGDGTRLSIL.